This entry lists 12 T cell receptor beta chains sequenced from one sample in a study of T-cell reconstitution after alpha-beta-depleted transplantation in children. Construction of the TCRbeta library involved unique molecular identifiers. TCRdb re-derived calls from the PCR reads in MiXCR, one entry per CDR3 protein. The sample lists about 230,000 distinct CDR3 sequences, roughly 10% occurring once. Sample: PBMCs from the stem cell graft donor, taken from the stem cell graft. The receptors derive from a human donor who donated a stem cell graft to a child with acute lymphoblastic leukemia.

This clonotype showed up just a few times. The rearrangement links TRBV10-2 to TRBJ1-1; TRBD1 agrees at 10 bases. The CDR3 extends over 15 amino acids. The germline gives CDR1 WSHSY, CDR2 SAAADI. With 1 base clipped from V and 3 bases from J, the junction kept 2 bases outside the gene matches. As DNA, the CDR3 is TGCGCCAGCAGTGAGTGGGACAGGGGTCACACTGAAGCTTTCTTT. Translation gives CASSEWDRGHTEAFF.

This clonotype was seen a handful of times. The J gene is TRBJ2-4, the V gene TRBV28; D may be TRBD2 (5 bases). This CDR3 is 15 amino acids long. Looked up from germline, CDR1 is MDHEN and CDR2 is SYDVKM. Deletions cut 4 bases from V and 0 bases from J, with 10 bases between. DNA for the CDR3: TGTGCCAGCAGTTCCGCCGCGGGAGCCAAAAACATTCAGTACTTC. Protein sequence: CASSSAAGAKNIQYF. Variable domain in full (rest from reference TRBV28 and TRBJ2-4): DVKVTQSSRYLVKRTGEKVFLECVQDMDHENMFWYRQDPGLGLRLIYFSYDVKMKEKGDIPEGYSVSREKKERFSLILESASTNQTSMYLCASSSAAGAKNIQYFGAGTRLSVL.

This clonotype was observed a few times. The rearrangement joins TRBV6-1 to TRBJ2-7; D may correspond to TRBD1 or TRBD2 (5 bases each). This CDR3 contains 14 residues. V was pared by 6 bases and J by 9 bases, with 21 bases between. Germline CDR1 is MNHNS and CDR2 is SASEGT. In nucleotides, the CDR3 is TGTGCCAGCAGGTCCACCCGGGACCGCTATGTGCAGTACTTC. Its translation: CASRSTRDRYVQYF.

V usage is TRBV27 and J usage is TRBJ2-3, with 10 bases lining up with TRBD2. After removal of 4 bases from V and 2 bases from J, the junction contained 18 bases not matched to a gene. This CDR3 has 20 residues. Germline-derived CDR1 and CDR2 are MNHEY and SMNVEV (reference sequence). This chain's CDR3 is CASSSPGLATIAPSTDTQYF. The CDR3 DNA is TGTGCCAGCAGTTCCCCGGGACTAGCGACAATTGCCCCCTCCACAGATACGCAGTATTTT.

At least ten counts were recorded for this clonotype. The chain employs TRBV5-1 and TRBJ2-5; unclear D gene. The germline gives CDR1 SGHRS, CDR2 YFSETQ. CDR3 length: 11 amino acids. V lost 6 bases and J lost 2, with 5 bases in between. The CDR3 DNA is TGCGCCAGCACCAATCAAGAGACCCAGTACTTC. Residues: CASTNQETQYF.

The gene calls are TRBV2 and TRBJ2-5; TRBD1 matches 7 bases. Germline CDR1 and CDR2: SNHLY and FYNNEI. This CDR3 is 14 amino acids long. V shed 9 bases and J 4 bases; nucleotides not matched to a gene: 11. CDR3 coding DNA: TGTGCCAGTAATGAGGGGGCAGGGCGAGAGACCCAGTACTTC. It encodes CASNEGAGRETQYF. The whole variable domain, filled in from reference TRBV2 and TRBJ2-5, reads EPEVTQTPSHQVTQMGQEVILRCVPISNHLYFYWYRQILGQKVEFLVSFYNNEISEKSEIFDDQFSVERPDGSNFTLKIRSTKLEDSAMYFCASNEGAGRETQYFGPGTRLLVL.

At least ten counts were recorded for this clonotype. This chain joins TRBV5-1 and TRBJ1-2, with TRBD1 as a possible D gene (5 bases). Germline V gene data show CDR1 as SGHRS and CDR2 as YFSETQ. The V gene lost 2 bases and the J gene lost 2 bases, with 13 bases spanning the gap. This CDR3 is 15 amino acids long. In nucleotides, the CDR3 is TGCGCCAGCAGCTTCACCGGGACGCAAAACTATGGCTACACCTTC. Residues: CASSFTGTQNYGYTF.

This clonotype was counted many times. V gene TRBV10-3 combines with J gene TRBJ2-5, with 8 positions matching TRBD2. Trimming took 4 bases from V and 5 from J; bases not matched to a gene: 12. CDR3 length equals 16 residues. The V gene's germline CDR1 is ENHRY and CDR2 SYGVKD. The CDR3 region is CAISGGPGLAEETQYF. CDR3 in DNA: TGTGCCATCAGTGGTGGGCCCGGACTAGCCGAGGAGACCCAGTACTTC.

This chain joins TRBV7-9 and TRBJ2-5; D is perhaps TRBD1 (6 bases). Trimming left V 6 bases short and J 5 bases short, with 16 bases between. The CDR3 has 14 amino acids. Germline-derived CDR1 and CDR2 are SEHNR and FQNEAQ (reference sequence). CDR3 amino acids: CASRYDPGEETQYF. CDR3 coding DNA: TGTGCCAGCAGATACGATCCAGGGGAGGAGACCCAGTACTTC.

V usage is TRBV2 and J usage is TRBJ2-7; possibly TRBD2 for D (6 bases). The V end lost 6 bases, the J end lost 6 bases, and 15 bases lay between the germline ends. The CDR3 is 13 residues long. Germline V gives CDR1 SNHLY, CDR2 FYNNEI. The chain's CDR3 is CASSRGAGLEQYF. Here the CDR3 DNA reads TGTGCCAGCAGCCGGGGTGCGGGGCTCGAGCAGTACTTC.

The rearrangement joins TRBV7-6 to TRBJ2-7; 7 positions match TRBD1. V dropped 5 bases and J dropped 2; count of bases not matched to a gene: 9. This CDR3 contains 15 residues. Germline-derived CDR1 and CDR2 are SGHVS and FNYEAQ. This chain's CDR3 is CASSPRQGPTYEQYF. The CDR3, as DNA: TGTGCCAGCAGCCCCCGACAGGGCCCCACCTACGAGCAGTACTTC. Together with reference TRBV7-6 and TRBJ2-7, the CDR3 gives the full variable domain: GAGVSQSPRYKVTKRGQDVALRCDPISGHVSLYWYRQALGQGPEFLTYFNYEAQQDKSGLPNDRFSAERPEGSISTLTIQRTEQRDSAMYRCASSPRQGPTYEQYFGPGTRLTVT.

This sequence joins TRBV4-1 and TRBJ2-3; 8 positions match TRBD1. The CDR3 covers 17 residues. V gave up 1 base and J gave up 1 base; unmatched junction bases: 7. Germline CDR1 MGHRA, CDR2 YSYEKL. The CDR3: CASSQAGQGAGTDTQYF. The CDR3 DNA follows: TGCGCCAGCAGCCAAGCAGGACAGGGCGCAGGCACAGATACGCAGTATTTT.